This T cell receptor (beta chain) was identified during a study of blood T cell dynamics during melanoma immunotherapy. Study summary: Metastatic melanoma patients received first-line pembrolizumab or nivolumab plus ipilimumab.

In regard to this clone: Its antigen is unidentified.

Each bulk PBMC sample had roughly 400 ng DNA loaded. TCRdb's copy holds only in-frame clones and misses some; the assay was immunoSEQ multiplex PCR. The sample contains about 8,600 clones, over 75% of which appear only once. This CDR3 has 15 residues. V was pared by 2 bases and J by 4 bases, with 7 bases of the junction left unmatched. CDR1 SGHKS and CDR2 YYEKEE come from the germline V gene (reference sequence). Study-wide results and caveats: PBMC repertoires of eventual disease-control patients split at W3 into clonality or diversity gains.

This sample's time point: week 3, after first cycle of checkpoint inhibitor. Source: blood, taken from a patient treated with checkpoint blockade. This chain uses TRBV5-5 with TRBJ1-1, with 8 bases that match TRBD1. This clonotype originated in a human donor with melanoma. In DNA form, the CDR3 reads TGTGCCAGCAGCTTTACCGGGACAGGAGGCACTGAAGCTTTCTTT. It translates to CASSFTGTGGTEAFF.